Listed below are T cell receptor beta chains from one sample, sequenced in a study of blood T cells in healthy people across ages. TCRdb re-analysed the 5' RACE reads in MiXCR, keeping a single row per CDR3 protein. The sample has under 750,000 distinct CDR3 sequences; more than 45% are singletons. Input material: blood. These receptors were taken from a man older than 75 in good health. CDR3s include the opening cysteine and the closing phenylalanine or tryptophan. A D gene is named only where the DNA matches it firmly. Size is stated for part of the rows, as once, few or many counts, or as a class when the clone is expanded.

d_call: TRBD1
clone_size: .
v_call: TRBV6-2/TRBV6-3
j_call: TRBJ2-5
cdr3_nt: TGTGCCAGCAGACATACAGGGGATGTTATCTATGAGCAGTACTTC
cdr3_aa: CASRHTGDVIYEQYF

d_call: TRBD1
clone_size: .
v_call: TRBV4-1
j_call: TRBJ2-3
cdr3_nt: TGCGCCAGCAGCCAAAGACAGGGTACAGATACGCAGTATTTT
cdr3_aa: CASSQRQGTDTQYF

d_call: TRBD1
clone_size: few
v_call: TRBV6-2/TRBV6-3
j_call: TRBJ2-1
cdr3_nt: TGTGCCAGCAGTTTCGGGACAGGGGGCAATGAGCAGTTCTTC
cdr3_aa: CASSFGTGGNEQFF

d_call: TRBD2
clone_size: .
v_call: TRBV7-8
j_call: TRBJ2-1
cdr3_nt: TGTGCCAGCAGCTTAGTTAGCGGGAGGGCATACAATGAGCAGTTCTTC
cdr3_aa: CASSLVSGRAYNEQFF

d_call: .
clone_size: .
v_call: TRBV4-1
j_call: TRBJ2-1
cdr3_nt: TGCGCCAGCAGCCAAGCACCTGTCAACAGTCCACCCTCTTGGGGGCAGTTCTTC
cdr3_aa: CASSQAPVNSPPSWGQFF

d_call: .
clone_size: .
v_call: TRBV6-5
j_call: TRBJ2-7
cdr3_nt: TGTGCCAGCAGCCCCGGTGGGTCAAAAGTCTACGAGCAGTACTTC
cdr3_aa: CASSPGGSKVYEQYF

d_call: .
clone_size: .
v_call: TRBV5-1
j_call: TRBJ1-1
cdr3_nt: TGCGCCAGCAGCTTGGTGCGGAATTCGAACACTGAAGCTTTCTTT
cdr3_aa: CASSLVRNSNTEAFF

d_call: .
clone_size: few
v_call: TRBV7-3
j_call: TRBJ2-3
cdr3_nt: TGTGCCAGCAGCTTGACACACAGCACAGATACGCAGTATTTT
cdr3_aa: CASSLTHSTDTQYF

d_call: .
clone_size: .
v_call: TRBV6-5
j_call: TRBJ2-2
cdr3_nt: TGTGCCAGCAGTTACTCGGGGCCCCCTAGGACCGGGGAGCTGTTTTTT
cdr3_aa: CASSYSGPPRTGELFF

d_call: .
clone_size: few
v_call: TRBV5-1
j_call: TRBJ2-6
cdr3_nt: TGCGCCAGCAGCTTGGAGGCAGTAAGCTCTGGGGCCAACGTCCTGACTTTC
cdr3_aa: CASSLEAVSSGANVLTF

d_call: TRBD2
clone_size: once
v_call: TRBV7-2
j_call: TRBJ2-3
cdr3_nt: TGTGCCAGCAGCCGAAATAGCGGGAGGGCCGGTGGAGATACGCAGTATTTT
cdr3_aa: CASSRNSGRAGGDTQYF

d_call: .
clone_size: few
v_call: TRBV18
j_call: TRBJ2-1
cdr3_nt: TGTGCCAGCTCTCCTAGCCTAGCCGATGAGCAGTTCTTC
cdr3_aa: CASSPSLADEQFF

d_call: .
clone_size: .
v_call: TRBV12-3/TRBV12-4
j_call: TRBJ2-5
cdr3_nt: TGTGCCAGCAGTTCCACTAGGGAGCAGTACTTC
cdr3_aa: CASSSTREQYF

d_call: .
clone_size: .
v_call: TRBV5-1
j_call: TRBJ1-1
cdr3_nt: TGCGCCAGCAGCTTGGAGGGGGGGGGCTCCTGGGTCACTGAAGCTTTCTTT
cdr3_aa: CASSLEGGGSWVTEAFF

d_call: .
clone_size: .
v_call: TRBV7-2
j_call: TRBJ2-3
cdr3_nt: TGTGCCAGCAGCCTCCGATGGGGTCTCACGGATACGCAGTATTTT
cdr3_aa: CASSLRWGLTDTQYF

d_call: .
clone_size: many
v_call: TRBV6-6
j_call: TRBJ2-1
cdr3_nt: TGTGCCAGCAGCCCCGGACACCGGGAGCAGTTCTTC
cdr3_aa: CASSPGHREQFF

d_call: .
clone_size: .
v_call: TRBV5-1
j_call: TRBJ2-7
cdr3_nt: TGCGCCAGCAGCGGGGACCTCGGCTCCTACGAGCAGTACTTC
cdr3_aa: CASSGDLGSYEQYF

d_call: TRBD2
clone_size: few
v_call: TRBV12-3/TRBV12-4
j_call: TRBJ2-3
cdr3_nt: TGTGCCAGCAGTCCGGGACTAGCGGGGAGCCTTGGTACGCAGTATTTT
cdr3_aa: CASSPGLAGSLGTQYF

d_call: .
clone_size: few
v_call: TRBV9
j_call: TRBJ2-5
cdr3_nt: TGTGCCAGCAGCGAAGGAGGGCTTCTAGCGCAAGAGACCCAGTACTTC
cdr3_aa: CASSEGGLLAQETQYF

d_call: TRBD1
clone_size: .
v_call: TRBV11-1
j_call: TRBJ1-2
cdr3_nt: TGTGCCAGCAGCCCCAACCCGGGACAGGGGACTAATGGCTACACCTTC
cdr3_aa: CASSPNPGQGTNGYTF

d_call: .
clone_size: few
v_call: TRBV5-1
j_call: TRBJ2-7
cdr3_nt: TGCGCCAGCAGCTTGACCGGACATCTTACCTACGAGCAGTACTTC
cdr3_aa: CASSLTGHLTYEQYF

d_call: .
clone_size: .
v_call: TRBV24-1
j_call: TRBJ2-4
cdr3_nt: TGTGCCGCCCCTGAGGGTAAATATGGGAGTTCCAAAAACATTCAGTACTTC
cdr3_aa: CAAPEGKYGSSKNIQYF

d_call: TRBD1
clone_size: many
v_call: TRBV6-6
j_call: TRBJ2-7
cdr3_nt: TGTGCCGCCGGGACAGGGGGCATCTACGAGCAGTACTTC
cdr3_aa: CAAGTGGIYEQYF

d_call: .
clone_size: .
v_call: TRBV28
j_call: TRBJ2-7
cdr3_nt: TGTGCCAGCAGTTCCCCTCTTTCAGGGCGGAGTACCTACGAGCAGTACTTC
cdr3_aa: CASSSPLSGRSTYEQYF

d_call: .
clone_size: many
v_call: TRBV20-1
j_call: TRBJ2-7
cdr3_nt: TGCAGTGCTAGAGTTACCAGCGGCAGATCTTTTGACGAGCAGTACTTC
cdr3_aa: CSARVTSGRSFDEQYF

d_call: .
clone_size: few
v_call: TRBV5-6
j_call: TRBJ2-5
cdr3_nt: TGTGCCAGCAGCTTGTTAGGAGAAAACCAAGAGACCCAGTACTTC
cdr3_aa: CASSLLGENQETQYF

d_call: TRBD1
clone_size: .
v_call: TRBV25-1
j_call: TRBJ1-4
cdr3_nt: TGTGCCAGCAGTGACCGGACTTCAGGGGGAAAACTGTTTTTT
cdr3_aa: CASSDRTSGGKLFF

d_call: TRBD1
clone_size: .
v_call: TRBV4-3
j_call: TRBJ2-7
cdr3_nt: TGCGCCAGCAGCCCAACTGACAGGGGCGTCTACAATGAGCAGTACTTC
cdr3_aa: CASSPTDRGVYNEQYF